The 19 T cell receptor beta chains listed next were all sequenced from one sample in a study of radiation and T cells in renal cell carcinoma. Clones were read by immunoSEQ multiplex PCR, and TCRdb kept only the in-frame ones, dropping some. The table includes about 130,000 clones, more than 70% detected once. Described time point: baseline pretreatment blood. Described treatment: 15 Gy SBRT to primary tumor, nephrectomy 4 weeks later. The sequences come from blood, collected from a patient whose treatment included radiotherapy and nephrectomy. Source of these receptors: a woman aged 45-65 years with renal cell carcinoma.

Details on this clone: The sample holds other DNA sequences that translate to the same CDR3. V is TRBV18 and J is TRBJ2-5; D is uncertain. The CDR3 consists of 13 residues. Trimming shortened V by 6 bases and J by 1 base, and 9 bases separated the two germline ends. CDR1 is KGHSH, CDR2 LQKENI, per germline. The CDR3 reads CASSPGLQETQYF. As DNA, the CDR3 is TGTGCCAGCTCTCCCGGGCTCCAAGAGACCCAGTACTTC.

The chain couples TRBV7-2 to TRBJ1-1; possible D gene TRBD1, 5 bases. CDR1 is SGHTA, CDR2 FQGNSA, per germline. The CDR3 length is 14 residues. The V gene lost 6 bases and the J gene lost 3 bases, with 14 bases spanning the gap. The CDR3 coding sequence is TGTGCCAGCAGGCCAGCGGGGCTCCACACTGAAGCTTTCTTT. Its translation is CASRPAGLHTEAFF.

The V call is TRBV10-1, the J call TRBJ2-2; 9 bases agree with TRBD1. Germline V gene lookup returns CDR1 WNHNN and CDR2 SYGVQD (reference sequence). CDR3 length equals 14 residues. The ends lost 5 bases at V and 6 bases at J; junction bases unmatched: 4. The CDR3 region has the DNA TGCGCCAGCAGTACAGGGACAGGGCCCGGGGAGCTGTTTTTT. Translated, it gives CASSTGTGPGELFF.

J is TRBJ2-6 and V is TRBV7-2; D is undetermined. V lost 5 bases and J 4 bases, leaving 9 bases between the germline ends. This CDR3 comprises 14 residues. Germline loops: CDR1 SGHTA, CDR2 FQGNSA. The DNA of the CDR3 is TGTGCCAGCAGCCCCCTTGCGGGGGCCAACGTCCTGACTTTC. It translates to CASSPLAGANVLTF.

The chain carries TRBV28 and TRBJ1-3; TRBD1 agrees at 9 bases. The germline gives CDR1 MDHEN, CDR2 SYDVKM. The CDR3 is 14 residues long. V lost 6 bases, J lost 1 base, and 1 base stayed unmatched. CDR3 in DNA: TGTGCCAGCAGGGGGACAGGGTCTGGAAACACCATATATTTT. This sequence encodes CASRGTGSGNTIYF.

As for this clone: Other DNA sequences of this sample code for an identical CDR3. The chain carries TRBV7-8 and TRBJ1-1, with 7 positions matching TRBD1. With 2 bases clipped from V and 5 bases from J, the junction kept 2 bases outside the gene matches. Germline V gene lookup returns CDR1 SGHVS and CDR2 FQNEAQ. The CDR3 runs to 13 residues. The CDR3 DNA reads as TGTGCCAGCAGCTTACAGGGGGGAACTGAAGCTTTCTTT. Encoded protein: CASSLQGGTEAFF.

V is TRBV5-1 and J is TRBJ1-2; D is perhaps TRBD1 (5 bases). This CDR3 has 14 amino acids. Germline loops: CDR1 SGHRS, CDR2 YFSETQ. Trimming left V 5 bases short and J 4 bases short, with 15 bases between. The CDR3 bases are TGCGCCAGCAGGCCCCCGGGGCAGGGCTATGGCTACACCTTC. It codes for CASRPPGQGYGYTF.

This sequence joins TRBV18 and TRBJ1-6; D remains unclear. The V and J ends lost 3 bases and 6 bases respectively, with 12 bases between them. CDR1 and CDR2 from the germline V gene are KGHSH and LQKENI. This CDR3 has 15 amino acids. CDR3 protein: CASSPGNSPNSPLHF. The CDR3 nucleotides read TGTGCCAGCTCACCTGGGAACAGCCCTAATTCACCCCTCCACTTT.

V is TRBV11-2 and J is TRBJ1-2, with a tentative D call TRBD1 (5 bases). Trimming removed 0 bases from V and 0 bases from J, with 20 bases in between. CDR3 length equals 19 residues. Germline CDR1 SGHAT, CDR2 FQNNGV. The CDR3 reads CASSLDGRGFGQANYGYTF. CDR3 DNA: TGTGCCAGCAGCTTAGATGGTAGGGGATTCGGCCAAGCTAACTATGGCTACACCTTC.

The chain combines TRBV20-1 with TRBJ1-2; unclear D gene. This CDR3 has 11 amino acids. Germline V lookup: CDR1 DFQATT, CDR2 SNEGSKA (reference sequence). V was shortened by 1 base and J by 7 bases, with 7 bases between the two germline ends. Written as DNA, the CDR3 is TGCAGTGCTAGAGTCCTGGGTGGCTACACCTTC. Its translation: CSARVLGGYTF.

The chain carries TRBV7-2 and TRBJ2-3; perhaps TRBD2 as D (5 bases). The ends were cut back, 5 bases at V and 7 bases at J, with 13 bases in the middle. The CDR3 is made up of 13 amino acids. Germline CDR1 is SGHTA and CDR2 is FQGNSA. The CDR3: CASSLHPGNTQYF. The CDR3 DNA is TGTGCCAGCAGCCTTCATCCGGGAAATACGCAGTATTTT.

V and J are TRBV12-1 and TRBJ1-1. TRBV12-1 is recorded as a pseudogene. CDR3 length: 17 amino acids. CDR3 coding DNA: TGTGCCAGCAGCTTTGATACAAGGAGAAGTCGATACACTGAAGCTTTCTTT. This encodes CASSFDTRRSRYTEAFF.

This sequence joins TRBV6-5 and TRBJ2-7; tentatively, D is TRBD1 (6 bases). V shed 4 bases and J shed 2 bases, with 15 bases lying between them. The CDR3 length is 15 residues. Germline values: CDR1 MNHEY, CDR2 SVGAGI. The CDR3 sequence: CASSFLKTGAYEQYF. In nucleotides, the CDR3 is TGTGCCAGCAGTTTCCTCAAGACAGGAGCCTACGAGCAGTACTTC.

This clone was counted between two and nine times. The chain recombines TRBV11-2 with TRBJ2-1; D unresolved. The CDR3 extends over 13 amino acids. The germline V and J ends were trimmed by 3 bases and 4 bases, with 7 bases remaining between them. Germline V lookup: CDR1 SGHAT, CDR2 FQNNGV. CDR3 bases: TGTGCCAGCAGCTTTGGGCTGTACAATGAGCAGTTCTTC. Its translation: CASSFGLYNEQFF.

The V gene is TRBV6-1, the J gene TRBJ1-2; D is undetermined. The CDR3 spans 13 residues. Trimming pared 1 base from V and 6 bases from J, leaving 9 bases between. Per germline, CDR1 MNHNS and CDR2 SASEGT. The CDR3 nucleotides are TGTGCCAGCAGTGAAGTGGGCTTTGATGGCTACACCTTC. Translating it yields CASSEVGFDGYTF.

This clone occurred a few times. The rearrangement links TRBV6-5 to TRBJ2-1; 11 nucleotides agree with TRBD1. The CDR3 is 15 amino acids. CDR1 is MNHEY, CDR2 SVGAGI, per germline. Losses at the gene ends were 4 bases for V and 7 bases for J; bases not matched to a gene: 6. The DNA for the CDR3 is TGTGCCAGCAGTTGGACAGGGGGCCTGATAAATGAGCAGTTCTTC. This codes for CASSWTGGLINEQFF.

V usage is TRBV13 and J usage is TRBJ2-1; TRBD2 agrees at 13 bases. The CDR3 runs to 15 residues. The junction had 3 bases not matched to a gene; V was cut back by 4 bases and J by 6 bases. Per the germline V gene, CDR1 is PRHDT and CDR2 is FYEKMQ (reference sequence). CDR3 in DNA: TGTGCCAGCAGCTGGACTAGCGGGGGAGGCAATGAGCAGTTCTTC. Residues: CASSWTSGGGNEQFF.

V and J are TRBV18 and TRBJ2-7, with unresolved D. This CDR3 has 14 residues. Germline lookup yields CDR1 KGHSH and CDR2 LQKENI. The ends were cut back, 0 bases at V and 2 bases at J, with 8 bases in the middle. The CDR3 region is CASSPPAPPYEQYF. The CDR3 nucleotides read TGTGCCAGCTCACCACCGGCTCCTCCCTACGAGCAGTACTTC.

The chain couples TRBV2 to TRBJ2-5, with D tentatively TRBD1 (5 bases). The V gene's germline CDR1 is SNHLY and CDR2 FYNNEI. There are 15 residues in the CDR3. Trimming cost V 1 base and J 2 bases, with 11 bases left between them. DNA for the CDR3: TGTGCCAGCAGTGAAGAGGGGCTAACTCAAGAGACCCAGTACTTC. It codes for CASSEEGLTQETQYF. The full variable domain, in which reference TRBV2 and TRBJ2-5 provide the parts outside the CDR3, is EPEVTQTPSHQVTQMGQEVILRCVPISNHLYFYWYRQILGQKVEFLVSFYNNEISEKSEIFDDQFSVERPDGSNFTLKIRSTKLEDSAMYFCASSEEGLTQETQYFGPGTRLLVL.